This TCR beta chain was sequenced in a study of cytomegalovirus exposure and HLA in healthy donors. Trimming took off 3 bases at V and 5 bases at J, with 7 bases between the two ends. There are 13 residues in the CDR3. Germline loops: CDR1 SNHLY, CDR2 FYNNEI. PCR was performed using 60 Vbeta and 13 Jbeta primers. The repertoire was sequenced with immunoSEQ multiplex PCR; TCRdb's copy has only in-frame clones and lacks some. In the table there are about 97,000 clones, approximately 77% of which are singletons. This TCR came from a male donor in good health and CMV-seropositive. Sequenced: PBMCs. The gene calls are TRBV2 and TRBJ1-4; D gene ambiguous. CDR3 loop: CASSDNTNEKLFF. DNA for the CDR3: TGTGCCAGCAGTGATAACACGAATGAAAAACTGTTTTTT.